This is a list of T cell receptor beta chains from one sample in a study of OX40 agonist ivuxolimab in advanced cancers. Sequencing used immunoSEQ multiplex PCR; TCRdb keeps in-frame clones, though not all of them. The table includes 75,000 to 100,000 clones, around 86% detected once. The input for sequencing was CD4+ or CD8+ T cells sorted from blood, taken in a trial of the OX40 agonist ivuxolimab. The receptors originated from an adult with an advanced solid tumor such as melanoma, head and neck, liver or kidney cancer. The CDR3 runs from the conserved cysteine through the conserved F or W. Fields, in order: D gene, V gene, J gene, CDR3 DNA, CDR3 protein. D genes are given only for firm matches.

.,TRBV27,TRBJ2-7,TGTGCCAGCAGTCGGGGAGTAAGGTACGAGCAGTACTTC,CASSRGVRYEQYF
.,TRBV7-2,TRBJ1-1,TGTGCCAGCAGCTTAGACTCCACGGGGGTGAACACTGAAGCTTTCTTT,CASSLDSTGVNTEAFF
TRBD1,TRBV11-3,TRBJ2-7,TGTGCCAGCAGCTCGGACAGGGATGGGGAGCAGTACTTC,CASSSDRDGEQYF
.,TRBV6-1,TRBJ1-6,TGTGCCAGCAGTGAAAGCTCCTATAATTCACCCCTCCACTTT,CASSESSYNSPLHF
.,TRBV19,TRBJ2-4,TGTGCCAGTAGTATATGGGGTTTAGCCAAAAACATTCAGTACTTC,CASSIWGLAKNIQYF
TRBD1,TRBV6-1,TRBJ1-4,TGTGCCAGCAGTCGACAGGGGAGGGCTAATGAAAAACTGTTTTTT,CASSRQGRANEKLFF
TRBD1,TRBV27,TRBJ2-1,TGTGCCAGCAGTTTAACGGGACAGACCTACAATGAGCAGTTCTTC,CASSLTGQTYNEQFF
.,TRBV28,TRBJ1-3,TGTGCCAGCACCCCAGGGGATCGGTCTGGAAACACCATATATTTT,CASTPGDRSGNTIYF
.,TRBV6-4,TRBJ1-6,TGTGCCAGCAGTAGGGTTGTTAATTCACCCCTCCACTTT,CASSRVVNSPLHF
TRBD1,TRBV6-5,TRBJ2-7,TGTGCCAGCAGGCCCGACAGGGCGGTGGACTACGAGCAGTACTTC,CASRPDRAVDYEQYF
.,TRBV27,TRBJ2-5,TGTGCCAGCGGGGGCCAACAAGAGACCCAGTACTTC,CASGGQQETQYF